The text below deals with one T cell receptor beta chain. This entry comes from a study of blood T cell repertoires in COVID-19. Study background: COVID-19 samples, acute and convalescent, were from the United States, Italy and Spain.

Germline CDR1 LGHDT, CDR2 YNNKEL (reference sequence). Germline trimming cut 0 bases from V and 7 bases from J; bases unmatched to any gene: 8. The CDR3 is 16 residues long. TCRdb's copy holds only in-frame clones and misses some; the assay was immunoSEQ multiplex PCR. Of some 220,000 clones detected, around 85% appear once; the ten largest clones hold more than 2%. Specimen: peripheral blood. This sequence originates from a woman aged 70 to 79 with COVID-19, enrolled during active disease. The V gene is TRBV3-1 (or the pseudogene TRBV3-2), the J gene TRBJ2-7; TRBD2 aligns across 11 bases. The CDR3 reads CASSQDGGLAALEQYF. The CDR3, as DNA: TGTGCCAGCAGCCAAGATGGGGGACTAGCGGCGCTTGAGCAGTACTTC.